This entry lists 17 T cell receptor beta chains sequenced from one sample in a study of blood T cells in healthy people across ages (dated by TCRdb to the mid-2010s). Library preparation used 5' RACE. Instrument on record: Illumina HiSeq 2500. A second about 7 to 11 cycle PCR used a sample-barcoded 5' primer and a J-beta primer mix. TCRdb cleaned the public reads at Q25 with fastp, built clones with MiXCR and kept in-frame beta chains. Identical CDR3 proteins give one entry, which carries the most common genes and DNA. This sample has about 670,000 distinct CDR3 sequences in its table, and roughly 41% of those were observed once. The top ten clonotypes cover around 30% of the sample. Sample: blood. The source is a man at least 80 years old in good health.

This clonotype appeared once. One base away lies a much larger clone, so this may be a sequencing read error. CDR3 protein: CTSSQGQSTYEQYF. CDR3 DNA: TGTACCAGCAGTCAGGGACAGAGTACCTACGAGCAGTACTTC. V usage is TRBV9 and J usage is TRBJ2-7, with TRBD1 identical over 7 bases. CDR1 is SGDLS, CDR2 YYNGEE, per germline. CDR3 size: 14 residues.

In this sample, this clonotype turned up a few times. The CDR3 DNA follows: TGCGCCAGCAGGCGACAAGTTGATGAGCAGTTCTTC. Translating it yields CASRRQVDEQFF. The gene calls are TRBV5-1 and TRBJ2-1; no definite D call. V was trimmed by 5 bases and J by 8 bases, leaving 11 bases between them. CDR3 length: 12 amino acids. Germline CDR1 reads SGHRS; CDR2 reads YFSETQ.

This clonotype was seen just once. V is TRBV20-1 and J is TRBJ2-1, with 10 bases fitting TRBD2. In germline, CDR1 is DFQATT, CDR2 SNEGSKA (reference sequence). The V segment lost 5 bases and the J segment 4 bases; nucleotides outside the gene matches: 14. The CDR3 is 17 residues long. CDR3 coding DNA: TGCAGTGCTGGAGGCCAAGCGGGAGGGCCGGTTTACAATGAGCAGTTCTTC. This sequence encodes CSAGGQAGGPVYNEQFF.

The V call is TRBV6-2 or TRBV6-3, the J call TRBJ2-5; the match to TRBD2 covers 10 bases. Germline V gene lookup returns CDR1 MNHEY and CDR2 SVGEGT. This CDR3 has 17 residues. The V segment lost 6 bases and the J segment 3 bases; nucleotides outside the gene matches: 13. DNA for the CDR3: TGTGCCAGCAGATCCGGTAGGGCTAGCGGGAGTAAAGAGACCCAGTACTTC. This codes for CASRSGRASGSKETQYF.

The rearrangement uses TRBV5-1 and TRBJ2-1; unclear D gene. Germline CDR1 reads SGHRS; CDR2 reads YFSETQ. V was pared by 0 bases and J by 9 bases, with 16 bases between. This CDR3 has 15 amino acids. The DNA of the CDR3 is TGCGCCAGCAGCTTGGCCAGCGTATCCCGTCGTGAGCAGTTCTTC. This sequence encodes CASSLASVSRREQFF.

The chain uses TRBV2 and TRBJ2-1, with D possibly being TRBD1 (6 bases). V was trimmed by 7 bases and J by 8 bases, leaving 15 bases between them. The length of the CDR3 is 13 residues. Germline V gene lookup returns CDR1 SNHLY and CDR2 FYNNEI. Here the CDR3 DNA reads TGTGCCAGCAAGACAGTACAGGGATATGAGCAGTTCTTC. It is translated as CASKTVQGYEQFF. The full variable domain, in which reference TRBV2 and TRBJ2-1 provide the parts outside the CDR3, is EPEVTQTPSHQVTQMGQEVILRCVPISNHLYFYWYRQILGQKVEFLVSFYNNEISEKSEIFDDQFSVERPDGSNFTLKIRSTKLEDSAMYFCASKTVQGYEQFFGPGTRLTVL.

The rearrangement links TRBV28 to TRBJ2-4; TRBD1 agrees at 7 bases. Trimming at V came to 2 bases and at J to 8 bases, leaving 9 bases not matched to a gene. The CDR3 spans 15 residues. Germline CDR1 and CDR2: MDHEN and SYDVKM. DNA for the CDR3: TGTGCCAGCAGTTTAACCGAGGGGGCGCGGGACATTCAGTACTTC. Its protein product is CASSLTEGARDIQYF.

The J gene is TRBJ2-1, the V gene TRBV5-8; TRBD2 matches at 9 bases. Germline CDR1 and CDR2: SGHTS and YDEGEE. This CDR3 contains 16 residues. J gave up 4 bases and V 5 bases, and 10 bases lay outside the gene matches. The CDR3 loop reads CASRPLRRGGYNEQFF. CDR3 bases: TGTGCCAGCAGGCCGTTAAGGCGGGGGGGTTACAATGAGCAGTTCTTC.

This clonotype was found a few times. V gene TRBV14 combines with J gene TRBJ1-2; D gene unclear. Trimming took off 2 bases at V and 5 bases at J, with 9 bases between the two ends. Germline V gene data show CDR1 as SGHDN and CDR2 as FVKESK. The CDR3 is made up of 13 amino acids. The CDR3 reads CASSQLRGYGYTF. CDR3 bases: TGTGCCAGCAGCCAACTCCGCGGATATGGCTACACCTTC.

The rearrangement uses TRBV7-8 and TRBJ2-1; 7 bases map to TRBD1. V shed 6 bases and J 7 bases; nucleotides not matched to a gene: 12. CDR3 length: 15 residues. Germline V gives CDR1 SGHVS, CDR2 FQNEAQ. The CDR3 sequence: CASSLGTDLRNEQFF. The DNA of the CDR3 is TGTGCCAGCAGTTTGGGGACAGACCTTAGGAATGAGCAGTTCTTC.

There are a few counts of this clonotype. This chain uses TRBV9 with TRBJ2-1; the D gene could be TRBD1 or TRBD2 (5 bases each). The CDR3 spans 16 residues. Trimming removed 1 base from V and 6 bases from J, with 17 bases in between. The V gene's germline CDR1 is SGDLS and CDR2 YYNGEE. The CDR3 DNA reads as TGTGCCAGCAGCGTAAGCCGGGACCCCGGGCTCAATGAGCAGTTCTTC. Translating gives CASSVSRDPGLNEQFF.

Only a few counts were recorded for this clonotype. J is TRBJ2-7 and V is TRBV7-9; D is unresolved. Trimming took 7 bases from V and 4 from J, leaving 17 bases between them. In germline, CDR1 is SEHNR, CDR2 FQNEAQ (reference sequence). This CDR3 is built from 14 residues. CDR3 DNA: TGTGCCAGCACCCGAGACATCGGAACTTACGAGCAGTACTTC. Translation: CASTRDIGTYEQYF.

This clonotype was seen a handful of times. The DNA of the CDR3 is TGTGCCAGCAGCGATCACAGGGCAGAGACCCAGTACTTC. Amino acids: CASSDHRAETQYF. The chain uses TRBV3-1 and TRBJ2-5; D is perhaps TRBD1 (6 bases). The CDR3 is 13 amino acids. Germline lookup yields CDR1 LGHDT and CDR2 YNNKEL (reference sequence). Trimming pared 5 bases from V and 4 bases from J, leaving 11 bases between.

The CDR3 bases are TGTGCCAGCAGAATGGGCGGGCGGATGACTGAAGCTTTCTTT. It translates to CASRMGGRMTEAFF. The J gene is TRBJ1-1, the V gene TRBV28; D is undetermined. With 6 bases removed from V and 5 bases from J, the gap between germline ends came to 16 bases. Germline V gene lookup returns CDR1 MDHEN and CDR2 SYDVKM. The CDR3 extends over 14 amino acids.

DNA of the CDR3: TGTGCCAGCAGTATAGCGGGGGCTGCCTACAATGAGCAGTTCTTC. Its protein is CASSIAGAAYNEQFF. The J gene is TRBJ2-1, the V gene TRBV7-8; TRBD2 aligns across 9 bases. The length of the CDR3 is 15 residues. Germline-derived CDR1 and CDR2 are SGHVS and FQNEAQ. The trim removed 6 bases at V and 2 bases at J, leaving 5 bases unmatched. Full variable domain (rest looked up from reference TRBV7-8 and TRBJ2-1): GAGVSQSPRYKVAKRGQDVALRCDPISGHVSLFWYQQALGQGPEFLTYFQNEAQLDKSGLPSDRFFAERPEGSVSTLKIQRTQQEDSAVYLCASSIAGAAYNEQFFGPGTRLTVL.

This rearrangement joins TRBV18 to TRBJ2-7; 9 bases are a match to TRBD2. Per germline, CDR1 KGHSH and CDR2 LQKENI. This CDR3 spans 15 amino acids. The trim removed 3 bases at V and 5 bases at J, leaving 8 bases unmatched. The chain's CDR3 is CASSPPGTSFDEQYF. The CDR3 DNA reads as TGTGCCAGCTCACCGCCCGGGACTAGCTTCGACGAGCAGTACTTC. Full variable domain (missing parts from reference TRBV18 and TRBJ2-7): NAGVMQNPRHLVRRRGQEARLRCSPMKGHSHVYWYRQLPEEGLKFMVYLQKENIIDESGMPKERFSAEFPKEGPSILRIQQVVRGDSAAYFCASSPPGTSFDEQYFGPGTRLTVT.

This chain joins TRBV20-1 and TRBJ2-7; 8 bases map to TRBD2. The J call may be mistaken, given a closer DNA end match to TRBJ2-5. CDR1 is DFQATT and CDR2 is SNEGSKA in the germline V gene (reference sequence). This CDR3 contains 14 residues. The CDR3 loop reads CSARDEAGGQTQYF. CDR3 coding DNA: TGCAGTGCTAGAGATGAGGCGGGGGGTCAGACCCAGTACTTC.